These T cell receptor beta chains were read from a single sample in a study of T cells after somatic rescue of genetic block. Sequencing used immunoSEQ multiplex PCR; TCRdb keeps in-frame clones, though not all of them. The sample carries approximately 65,000 clones, just under 95% recorded once. The sequenced sample consisted of peripheral blood mononuclear cells (PBMCs). These receptors were obtained from a middle-aged man. The CDR3 runs from the conserved cysteine through the conserved F or W. Each record gives: D gene, clone size, V gene, J gene, CDR3 DNA, CDR3 protein. A D gene is named only where the DNA matches it firmly. Clone size is not always given. Where it is, it says once, few, many or a class for expanded clones.

d_call: TRBD1
clone_size: .
v_call: TRBV14
j_call: TRBJ2-1
cdr3_nt: TGTGCCAGCAGCTCGGGACAGGGGGACAATGAGCAGTTCTTC
cdr3_aa: CASSSGQGDNEQFF

d_call: .
clone_size: .
v_call: TRBV7-8
j_call: TRBJ2-7
cdr3_nt: TGTGCCAGCAGCCCCCCGATTGGGTCCTACGAGCAGTACTTC
cdr3_aa: CASSPPIGSYEQYF

d_call: TRBD1
clone_size: .
v_call: TRBV6-6
j_call: TRBJ2-1
cdr3_nt: TGTGCCAGCAAAGACAGGGATAATGAGCAGTTCTTC
cdr3_aa: CASKDRDNEQFF

d_call: TRBD2
clone_size: .
v_call: TRBV19
j_call: TRBJ2-5
cdr3_nt: TGTGCCAGTAGCCCTGGACTAGCGGGACAAGAGACCCAGTACTTC
cdr3_aa: CASSPGLAGQETQYF

d_call: .
clone_size: .
v_call: TRBV6-1
j_call: TRBJ1-5
cdr3_nt: TGTGCCAGCACGAGGACCAATAGCAATCAGCCCCAGCATTTT
cdr3_aa: CASTRTNSNQPQHF

d_call: .
clone_size: .
v_call: TRBV7-9
j_call: TRBJ1-5
cdr3_nt: TGTGCCAGCAGCCAAAAAGACGGACCCAATCAGCCCCAGCATTTT
cdr3_aa: CASSQKDGPNQPQHF

d_call: TRBD1
clone_size: once
v_call: TRBV19
j_call: TRBJ1-1
cdr3_nt: TGTGCCAGTAGTAGGAGGGGGCTAACTGAAGCTTTCTTT
cdr3_aa: CASSRRGLTEAFF

d_call: .
clone_size: .
v_call: TRBV7-6
j_call: TRBJ1-5
cdr3_nt: TGTGCCAGCAGCTTATCGCCCTATAGCAATCAGCCCCAGCATTTT
cdr3_aa: CASSLSPYSNQPQHF

d_call: .
clone_size: .
v_call: TRBV7-9
j_call: TRBJ2-1
cdr3_nt: TGTGCCAGCAGCTTACATCATGAGCAGTTCTTC
cdr3_aa: CASSLHHEQFF

d_call: TRBD2
clone_size: .
v_call: TRBV11-2
j_call: TRBJ2-3
cdr3_nt: TGTGCCAGCAGCTTGAGGGTAGCGGGGGGGCTCTTTAGCACAGATACGCAGTATTTT
cdr3_aa: CASSLRVAGGLFSTDTQYF

d_call: .
clone_size: once
v_call: TRBV6-1
j_call: TRBJ1-1
cdr3_nt: TGTGCCAGCAGTGAAGCGGGTGGGGGGGTCACTGAAGCTTTCTTT
cdr3_aa: CASSEAGGGVTEAFF

d_call: .
clone_size: .
v_call: TRBV11-2
j_call: TRBJ2-3
cdr3_nt: TGTGCCAGCAGCAGGACAGATACGCAGTATTTT
cdr3_aa: CASSRTDTQYF

d_call: TRBD1
clone_size: .
v_call: TRBV19
j_call: TRBJ1-1
cdr3_nt: TGTGCCAGTAGTATAGGGACAGGGATGAACACTGAAGCTTTCTTT
cdr3_aa: CASSIGTGMNTEAFF

d_call: .
clone_size: .
v_call: TRBV7-9
j_call: TRBJ1-2
cdr3_nt: TGTGCCAGCAGCTTACTCTTTCTGGTTTGGGGCTACACCTTC
cdr3_aa: CASSLLFLVWGYTF

d_call: .
clone_size: .
v_call: TRBV6-5
j_call: TRBJ2-5
cdr3_nt: TGTGCCAGCAGTTACCTGCGGGTTGAAGAGACCCAGTACTTC
cdr3_aa: CASSYLRVEETQYF

d_call: .
clone_size: .
v_call: TRBV7-8
j_call: TRBJ2-7
cdr3_nt: TGTGCCAGCAGCCTACCCAGCTCCTACGAGCAGTACTTC
cdr3_aa: CASSLPSSYEQYF

d_call: .
clone_size: .
v_call: TRBV5-1
j_call: TRBJ2-1
cdr3_nt: TGCGCCAGCAGCTCTAATCGGGAGCAGTTCTTC
cdr3_aa: CASSSNREQFF

d_call: TRBD1
clone_size: .
v_call: TRBV5-4
j_call: TRBJ1-2
cdr3_nt: TGTGCCAGCAGCTCCGGGACAGGGAACTATGGCTACACCTTC
cdr3_aa: CASSSGTGNYGYTF

d_call: .
clone_size: .
v_call: TRBV18
j_call: TRBJ1-5
cdr3_nt: TGTGCCAGCGCGAAAGCGACAGGAGGGCAGCCCCAGCATTTT
cdr3_aa: CASAKATGGQPQHF

d_call: TRBD1
clone_size: .
v_call: TRBV10-3
j_call: TRBJ2-7
cdr3_nt: TGTGCCATCAGGACAGGGGGCCACGAGCAGTACTTC
cdr3_aa: CAIRTGGHEQYF

d_call: .
clone_size: .
v_call: TRBV5-1
j_call: TRBJ1-1
cdr3_nt: TGCGCCAGCAGCATTCTAGGGGGTCGGACTGAAGCTTTCTTT
cdr3_aa: CASSILGGRTEAFF

d_call: .
clone_size: .
v_call: TRBV18
j_call: TRBJ1-2
cdr3_nt: TGTGCCAGCTCACTATCCAGGGAAGGCGGCTACACCTTC
cdr3_aa: CASSLSREGGYTF